Shown below are 7 T cell receptor beta chains from a single sample sequenced in a study of blood T cell repertoires in COVID-19. Profiling relied on immunoSEQ multiplex PCR, and the TCRdb table lists in-frame clones only, not all of them. This sample carries hundreds of thousands of clones, 85% of them seen once, and the ten largest clones take 8.5% to 9.5%. Sequenced sample: PBMCs or T cells enriched from blood (not recorded which). Receptor source: a woman between 45 and 60 years old with acute COVID-19.

The chain joins TRBV11-1 to TRBJ2-5; D is possibly TRBD1 (6 bases). V was cut by 3 bases and J by 1 base, with 9 bases left in between. This CDR3 comprises 14 residues. Per the germline V gene, CDR1 is SGHAT and CDR2 is FQDESV (reference sequence). The chain's CDR3 is CASSFQGSQETQYF. CDR3 nucleotide sequence: TGTGCCAGCAGCTTCCAGGGGTCCCAAGAGACCCAGTACTTC.

The rearrangement uses TRBV3-1 (or the pseudogene TRBV3-2) and TRBJ1-1; a possible D gene is TRBD1 (6 bases). V was trimmed by 3 bases and J by 2 bases, leaving 13 bases between them. Germline CDR1 reads LGHDT; CDR2 reads YNNKEL (reference sequence). The CDR3 spans 15 residues. CDR3 DNA: TGTGCCAGCAGCCATACCGGGACACCAAACACTGAAGCTTTCTTT. Its protein product is CASSHTGTPNTEAFF.

The V call is TRBV2, the J call TRBJ2-1, with 11 bases identical to TRBD2. The CDR3 totals 17 residues. Looked up from germline, CDR1 is SNHLY and CDR2 is FYNNEI. The V gene end was trimmed by 0 bases and the J gene end by 5 bases; junction bases not matched to a gene: 6. The CDR3 loop is CASSEAASGGTHNEQFF. DNA of the CDR3: TGTGCCAGCAGTGAAGCGGCTAGCGGGGGGACCCACAATGAGCAGTTCTTC. The full variable domain, its missing parts supplied by reference TRBV2 and TRBJ2-1, is EPEVTQTPSHQVTQMGQEVILRCVPISNHLYFYWYRQILGQKVEFLVSFYNNEISEKSEIFDDQFSVERPDGSNFTLKIRSTKLEDSAMYFCASSEAASGGTHNEQFFGPGTRLTVL.

This chain links TRBV23-1 with TRBJ1-1, with a possible D match to TRBD1 (5 bases). TRBV23-1 is identified as an open reading frame with a role that is uncertain. V was cut by 2 bases and J by 4 bases, with 11 bases left in between. This CDR3 is built from 14 residues. The chain's CDR3 is CASSQRGHATEAFF. As DNA, the CDR3 is TGCGCCAGCAGTCAAAGGGGTCATGCCACTGAAGCTTTCTTT.

The genes are TRBV5-1 and TRBJ2-3; D is possibly TRBD2 (5 bases). The CDR3 length is 15 residues. Trimming cost V 1 base and J 4 bases, with 13 bases left between them. The V gene's germline CDR1 is SGHRS and CDR2 YFSETQ. The CDR3 here is CASSLPGLGADTQYF. CDR3 in DNA: TGCGCCAGCAGCTTGCCGGGGTTAGGTGCAGATACGCAGTATTTT.

The rearrangement uses TRBV11-2 and TRBJ1-2; no clear D. Germline V gene data show CDR1 as SGHAT and CDR2 as FQNNGV. CDR3 length: 15 amino acids. V was clipped by 3 bases and J by 0 bases, with 11 bases between them. CDR3 DNA sequence: TGTGCCAGCAGCTTGTCTCAGGAAGCTAACTATGGCTACACCTTC. It encodes CASSLSQEANYGYTF. Drawing the rest from reference TRBV11-2 and TRBJ1-2, the complete variable domain is EAGVAQSPRYKIIEKRQSVAFWCNPISGHATLYWYQQILGQGPKLLIQFQNNGVVDDSQLPKDRFSAERLKGVDSTLKIQPAKLEDSAVYLCASSLSQEANYGYTFGSGTRLTVV.

Of note for this clone: This same CDR3 is encoded by further DNA sequences in the sample. The V call is TRBV25-1, the J call TRBJ2-7; TRBD1 might be the D (6 bases). This CDR3 comprises 14 residues. Trimming shortened V by 4 bases and J by 3 bases, and 13 bases separated the two germline ends. CDR1 is MGHDK, CDR2 SYGVNS, per germline. CDR3 coding DNA: TGTGCCAGCAGTGCTCCCCAGGGGTTCTACGAGCAGTACTTC. This codes for CASSAPQGFYEQYF.